The clone carrying this TCR beta chain was observed a handful of times. Each CDR3 protein gets one entry after TCRdb re-called the 5' RACE reads with MiXCR. The sample comprises 40,000 to 60,000 distinct CDR3 sequences, around 9.5% of which are singletons, and roughly 8.3% rests with the top ten. The data were taken from a study of early T cells in non-severe SARS-CoV-2 infection. Across the whole study: Sequenced bulk RNA came from whole blood that was unsorted, and chains were unpaired.

The origin of this receptor is an adult who was a healthcare worker with PCR-confirmed SARS-CoV-2 infection or an uninfected control (not recorded which). Sequencing was done on a sample of whole blood.

The CDR3 spells CASSPYPGDGVRDLETQYF. The CDR3 DNA is TGTGCCAGCAGCCCCTACCCGGGGGACGGCGTCCGGGATCTGGAGACCCAGTACTTC. V usage is TRBV5-6 and J usage is TRBJ2-5; maybe TRBD2 (6 bases). The CDR3 is 19 residues long. Germline CDR1 reads SGHDT; CDR2 reads YYEEEE. V lost 4 bases and J 5 bases, leaving 30 bases between the germline ends.